These T cell receptor beta chains were read from a single sample in a study of shared clonotypes between healthy human individuals. Libraries were prepared by immunoSEQ multiplex PCR; TCRdb keeps only in-frame clonotypes and omits some of them. This sample has 490,000 or so clones, with roughly 85% found just once. What was sequenced was PBMCs. Source of these receptors: a woman aged 40 to 50 in good health. Some clones in this sample may be carry-over from other donors' samples. Each CDR3 is given with its conserved first and last residue. The D gene is left open where the match is weak. Where a row states a size, it is once, few, many or the class of an expanded clone; other rows omit it.

NA,TRBJ2-2,NA,TRBV2,TGTGCCAGCAGTGCCAGGGTTACCGGGGAGCTGTTTTTT,CASSARVTGELFF
once,TRBJ1-3,NA,TRBV27,TGTGCCAGCAGTTTATATCGGGGATTCTCTGGAAACACCATATATTTT,CASSLYRGFSGNTIYF
NA,TRBJ2-1,NA,TRBV28,TGTGCCAGCAGTTTAGAAAAGGACAGAGGGGTTCGGTTTGAGCAGTTCTTC,CASSLEKDRGVRFEQFF
NA,TRBJ2-1,TRBD2,TRBV27,TGTGCCAGCAGTTCCCGCAGAGGACTAGCGGGAGGTTGGTACAATGAGCAGTTCTTC,CASSSRRGLAGGWYNEQFF
NA,TRBJ2-7,TRBD2,TRBV6-1,TGTGCCAGCAGGCCTAGCGGGAGGGCCTACGAGCAGTACTTC,CASRPSGRAYEQYF
NA,TRBJ1-1,TRBD1,TRBV19,TGTGCCAGTAGGCACAGGGGGGTTAACACTGAAGCTTTCTTT,CASRHRGVNTEAFF
NA,TRBJ2-7,NA,TRBV30,TGTGCCTGGAGTGTCCCTGAGGGTCACGAGCAGTACTTC,CAWSVPEGHEQYF
NA,TRBJ2-1,NA,TRBV28,TGTGCCACAAGGGACCTGACCGACTACAATGAGCAGTTCTTC,CATRDLTDYNEQFF
NA,TRBJ2-1,NA,TRBV10-2,TGCGCCAGCTGGGCGGTGAATGAGCAGTTCTTC,CASWAVNEQFF
many,TRBJ1-1,NA,TRBV4-3,TGCGCCAGCAGCCACCAATCGCCGACAGACTTGGCCGGGGACACTGAAGCTTTCTTT,CASSHQSPTDLAGDTEAFF
NA,TRBJ2-7,NA,TRBV2,TGTGCCAGCAGTGAATACGCCTACGAGCAGTACTTC,CASSEYAYEQYF
NA,TRBJ1-1,NA,TRBV7-2,TGTGCCAGCAGCTTAGTTTCGGCAGGGCACACTGAAGCTTTCTTT,CASSLVSAGHTEAFF
NA,TRBJ2-1,NA,TRBV6-6,TGTGCCAGCAGTTACTCGGGGATGTATGAGCAGTTCTTC,CASSYSGMYEQFF
NA,TRBJ1-5,NA,TRBV2,TGTGCCAGCAGTGGAAGGGCGGAAGATCAGCCCCAGCATTTT,CASSGRAEDQPQHF
NA,TRBJ2-5,NA,TRBV7-9,TGTGCCAGCAGCTTAGAGTTTGGAGGGGGCCGGGAGACCCAGTACTTC,CASSLEFGGGRETQYF
NA,TRBJ2-2,NA,TRBV19,TGTGCCAGTAAAGCGGGGGGACAGGCTTATATCGCGAACACCGGGGAGCTGTTTTTT,CASKAGGQAYIANTGELFF
NA,TRBJ1-5,NA,TRBV28,TGTGCCAGCAGTTTATCCCCGGCGGCCCGCCAGCCCCAGCATTTT,CASSLSPAARQPQHF
few,TRBJ1-2,TRBD1,TRBV4-1,TGCGCCAGCAGCCGGACAGGGGGCAGCGGCTACACCTTC,CASSRTGGSGYTF